Given below is one T cell receptor beta chain in context. Its antigen is not identified. This sample is part of a study of cytomegalovirus exposure and HLA in healthy donors. The study ran its PCR with 60 Vbeta and 13 Jbeta primers. TCRdb's table, derived via immunoSEQ multiplex PCR, lists solely in-frame clones and lacks some. The data hold about 150,000 clones, with roughly three quarters observed a single time. Study-wide points: Being productive about 87% or about 30% of the time was typical of most TCR beta V segments in an earlier analysis.

There are 17 residues in the CDR3. Per the germline V gene, CDR1 is LNHNV and CDR2 is YYDKDF (reference sequence). V was pared by 4 bases and J by 5 bases, with 17 bases of the junction left unmatched. The genes are TRBV15 and TRBJ2-7; 7 positions agree with TRBD2. The sample comprised PBMCs. The TCR originated in a man aged 25 to 45 in good health and CMV-seronegative. In DNA, the CDR3 is TGTGCCACCAGCACGGTGGGGAGGGCCCTATCTTCGCACGAGCAGTACTTC. Its translation: CATSTVGRALSSHEQYF.